This T cell receptor (beta chain) was observed in a study of PD-1 blockade in classical Hodgkin lymphoma. TCRdb keeps only in-frame clones here, not all; method: immunoSEQ multiplex PCR. Of approximately 20,000 clones in the sample, about 95% were seen once. Time point given: newly diagnosed, previously untreated cHL patient sample. Sequencing was performed on peripheral blood mononuclear cells (PBMCs). The TCR was taken from a human donor with classical Hodgkin lymphoma.

The CDR3 protein is CASSPLATIRGGEQYF. The CDR3 region has the DNA TGTGCCAGCTCACCACTCGCCACGATTAGGGGAGGCGAGCAGTACTTC. The chain joins TRBV18 to TRBJ2-7, with D possibly being TRBD2 (6 bases). Trimming removed 1 base at V and 6 bases at J, with 19 bases between. Per the germline V gene, CDR1 is KGHSH and CDR2 is LQKENI. This CDR3 spans 16 amino acids.